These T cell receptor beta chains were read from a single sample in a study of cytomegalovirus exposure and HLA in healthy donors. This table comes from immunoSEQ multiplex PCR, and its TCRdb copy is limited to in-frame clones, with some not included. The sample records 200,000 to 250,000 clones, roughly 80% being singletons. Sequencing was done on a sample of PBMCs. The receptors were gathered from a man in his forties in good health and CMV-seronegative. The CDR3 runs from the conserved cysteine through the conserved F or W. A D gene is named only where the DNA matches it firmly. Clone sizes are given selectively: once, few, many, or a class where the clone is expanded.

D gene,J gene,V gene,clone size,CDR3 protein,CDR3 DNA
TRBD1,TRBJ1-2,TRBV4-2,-,CASSQWGGQGDYGYTF,TGTGCCAGCAGCCAGTGGGGAGGACAGGGCGACTATGGCTACACCTTC
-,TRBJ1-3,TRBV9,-,CASSEKDSGNTTYF,TGTGCCAGCAGCGAGAAAGACTCTGGAAACACCACATATTTT
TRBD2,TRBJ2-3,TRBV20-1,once,CTAPRGDTQYF,TGCACTGCCCCGCGGGGGGATACGCAGTATTTT
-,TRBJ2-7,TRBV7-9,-,CASSLGQGSHEQYF,TGTGCCAGCAGCTTAGGGCAGGGATCCCACGAGCAGTACTTC
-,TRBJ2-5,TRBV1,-,CTSSQAPSGQETQYF,TGCACCAGCAGCCAAGCCCCTAGCGGCCAAGAGACCCAGTACTTC
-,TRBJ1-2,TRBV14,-,CASSQSPSGGDGYTF,TGTGCCAGCAGCCAATCCCCCTCGGGAGGGGATGGCTACACCTTC
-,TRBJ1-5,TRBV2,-,CASTPGAGNQPQHF,TGTGCCAGCACACCAGGGGCCGGCAATCAGCCCCAGCATTTT
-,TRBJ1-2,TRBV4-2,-,CASSQEGVAHYGYTF,TGTGCCAGCAGCCAAGAGGGAGTGGCCCACTATGGCTACACCTTC
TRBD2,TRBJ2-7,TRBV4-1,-,CASSQAWLAGFSYEQYF,TGCGCCAGCAGCCAAGCATGGCTAGCGGGTTTCTCCTACGAGCAGTACTTC
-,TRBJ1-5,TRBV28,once,CASSLLQVNQPQHF,TGTGCCAGCAGTTTATTACAGGTCAATCAGCCCCAGCATTTT
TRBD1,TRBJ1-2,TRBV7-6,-,CASSPKTGGLRGYTF,TGTGCCAGCAGCCCTAAGACAGGGGGATTGCGTGGCTACACCTTC
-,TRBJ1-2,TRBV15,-,CATSRGGGVDGYTF,TGTGCCACCAGCAGAGGGGGCGGGGTGGATGGCTACACCTTC
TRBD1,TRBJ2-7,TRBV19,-,CATQAGTGDYEQYF,TGTGCCACCCAGGCCGGGACAGGGGACTACGAGCAGTACTTC
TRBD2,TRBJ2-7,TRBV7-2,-,CASSPGLAAYEQYF,TGTGCCAGCAGCCCGGGACTAGCGGCCTACGAGCAGTACTTC
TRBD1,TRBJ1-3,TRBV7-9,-,CASSSQGATGNTIYF,TGTGCCAGCAGCTCACAGGGGGCGACTGGAAACACCATATATTTT
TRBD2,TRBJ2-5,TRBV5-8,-,CASSLVSGRAGWETQYF,TGTGCCAGCAGCTTGGTTAGCGGGAGGGCCGGCTGGGAGACCCAGTACTTC
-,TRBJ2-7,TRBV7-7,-,CASSRAGGRASGYEQYF,TGTGCCAGCAGCCGAGCCGGTGGCAGGGCTTCGGGCTACGAGCAGTACTTC
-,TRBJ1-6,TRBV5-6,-,CASSDPTGGDNSPLHF,TGTGCCAGCAGCGACCCGACAGGAGGAGATAATTCACCCCTCCACTTT
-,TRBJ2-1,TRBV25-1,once,CASSEYIPGIEQFF,TGTGCCAGCAGTGAATATATTCCCGGTATAGAGCAGTTCTTC
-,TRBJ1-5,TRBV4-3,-,CAVMEGGTVLSNQPQHF,TGCGCCGTTATGGAGGGAGGGACCGTTCTTAGCAATCAGCCCCAGCATTTT
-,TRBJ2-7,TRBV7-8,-,CASSLETRSYEQYF,TGTGCCAGCAGCTTAGAGACACGGTCCTACGAGCAGTACTTC
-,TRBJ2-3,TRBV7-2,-,CASSLPGLTHTQYF,TGTGCCAGCAGCTTACCGGGACTTACACATACGCAGTATTTT
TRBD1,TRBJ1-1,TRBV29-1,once,CSARGDRGGTEAFF,TGCAGCGCCCGAGGGGACAGGGGTGGCACTGAAGCTTTCTTT
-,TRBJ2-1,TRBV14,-,CASSHSDGKTYNEQFF,TGTGCCAGCAGCCACTCGGACGGGAAGACCTACAATGAGCAGTTCTTC
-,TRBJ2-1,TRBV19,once,CASSIYSAGGSYNEQFF,TGTGCCAGTAGTATTTATAGCGCAGGGGGGTCCTACAATGAGCAGTTCTTC
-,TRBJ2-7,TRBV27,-,CASSLAGFSYEQYF,TGTGCCAGCAGTTTAGCAGGGTTCAGCTACGAGCAGTACTTC
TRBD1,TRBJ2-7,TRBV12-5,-,CASGLGQGNDEQYF,TGTGCTAGTGGGTTGGGACAGGGGAATGACGAGCAGTACTTC
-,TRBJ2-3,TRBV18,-,CASSRDSVSSDTQYF,TGTGCCAGCTCACGGGACTCCGTGTCGTCAGATACGCAGTATTTT
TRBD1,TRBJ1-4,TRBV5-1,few,CASSSQGLANEKLFF,TGCGCCAGCAGCTCACAGGGGCTGGCTAATGAAAAACTGTTTTTT
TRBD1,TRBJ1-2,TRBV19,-,CASSSGQGLTYGYTF,TGTGCCAGTAGTTCAGGACAGGGGCTAACGTATGGCTACACCTTC
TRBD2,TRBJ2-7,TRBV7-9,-,CASSTELASSYEQYF,TGTGCCAGCAGCACCGAACTAGCGAGCTCCTACGAGCAGTACTTC
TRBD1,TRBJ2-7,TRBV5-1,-,CASSPPDRGYEQYF,TGCGCCAGCAGCCCCCCCGACAGGGGTTACGAGCAGTACTTC
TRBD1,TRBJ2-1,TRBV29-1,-,CSALLPRQGRKAYNEQFF,TGCAGCGCCCTACTGCCTCGACAGGGGCGAAAGGCCTACAATGAGCAGTTCTTC
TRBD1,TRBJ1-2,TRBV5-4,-,CASSLDRVDGYTF,TGTGCCAGCAGCCTCGACAGGGTGGATGGCTACACCTTC
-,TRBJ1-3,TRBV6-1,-,CASSDYYSGNTIYF,TGTGCCAGCTCGGACTATTACTCTGGAAACACCATATATTTT
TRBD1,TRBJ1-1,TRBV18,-,CASSAAGTGRIEAFF,TGTGCCAGCTCAGCGGCCGGGACAGGGCGTATTGAAGCTTTCTTT
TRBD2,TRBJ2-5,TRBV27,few,CASRRLGTNQETQYF,TGTGCCAGCAGGCGGTTGGGGACTAACCAAGAGACCCAGTACTTC
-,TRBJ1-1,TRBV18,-,CASSPPKLRLTEAFF,TGTGCCAGCTCACCACCGAAGCTGAGGCTCACTGAAGCTTTCTTT
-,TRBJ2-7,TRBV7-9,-,CSSSAQGGEQYF,TGTTCCAGCAGTGCACAAGGGGGCGAGCAGTACTTC
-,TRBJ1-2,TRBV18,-,CASSPRLVSGGDLLTDGYTF,TGTGCCAGCTCACCTCGCCTGGTCTCCGGGGGAGACCTCCTCACCGATGGCTACACCTTC
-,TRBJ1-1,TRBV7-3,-,CASSPGGPTEAFF,TGTGCCAGCAGCCCTGGGGGCCCCACTGAAGCTTTCTTT
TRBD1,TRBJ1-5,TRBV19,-,CASSIVTGGQPQHF,TGTGCCAGTAGTATAGTGACAGGGGGGCAGCCCCAGCATTTT
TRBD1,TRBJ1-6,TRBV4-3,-,CASSQRQGLYNSPLHF,TGCGCCAGCAGCCAAAGACAGGGGCTCTATAATTCACCCCTCCACTTT
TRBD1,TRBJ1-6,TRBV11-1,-,CASSFRDRPNSPLHF,TGTGCCAGCAGCTTCCGGGACAGACCTAATTCACCCCTCCACTTT
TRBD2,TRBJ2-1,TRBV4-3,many,CASSQDLLAGGYNEQFF,TGCGCCAGCAGCCAAGACTTACTAGCGGGGGGTTACAATGAGCAGTTCTTC
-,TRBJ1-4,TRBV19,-,CASSPTEIATNEKLFF,TGTGCCAGTAGCCCGACAGAGATTGCAACTAATGAAAAACTGTTTTTT
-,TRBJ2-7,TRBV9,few,CASSVGAASSSYEQYF,TGTGCCAGCAGCGTAGGTGCCGCTTCGAGCTCCTACGAGCAGTACTTC
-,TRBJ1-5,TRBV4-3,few,CASSQERGYQPQHF,TGCGCCAGCAGCCAAGAGCGCGGTTATCAGCCCCAGCATTTT
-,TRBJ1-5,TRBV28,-,CASSLLRGSNQPQHF,TGTGCCAGCAGTTTGTTAAGGGGTAGCAATCAGCCCCAGCATTTT
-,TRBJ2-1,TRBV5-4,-,CASSLGLADEQFF,TGTGCCAGCAGCTTGGGTCTAGCCGATGAGCAGTTCTTC
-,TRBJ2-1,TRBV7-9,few,CASSPDVSPGNEQFF,TGTGCCAGCAGCCCTGACGTGTCCCCGGGCAATGAGCAGTTCTTC
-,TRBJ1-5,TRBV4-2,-,CASSQDRLGAELHF,TGTGCCAGCAGCCAAGATCGACTAGGGGCTGAATTGCATTTT
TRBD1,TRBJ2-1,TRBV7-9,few,CASSFGQGADEQFF,TGTGCCAGCAGCTTTGGACAGGGGGCTGATGAGCAGTTCTTC
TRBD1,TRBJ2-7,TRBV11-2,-,CASSTAGGNYEQYF,TGTGCCAGCTCCACGGCAGGGGGAAATTACGAGCAGTACTTC
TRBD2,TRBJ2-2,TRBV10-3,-,CAISSPTSGGQTGELFF,TGTGCCATCAGTTCCCCGACTAGCGGGGGCCAAACCGGGGAGCTGTTTTTT
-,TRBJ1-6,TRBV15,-,CATSRDPAVSSYNSPLHF,TGTGCCACCAGCAGAGATCCGGCGGTCAGCTCCTATAATTCACCCCTCCACTTT
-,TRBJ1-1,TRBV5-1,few,CASSLGGGRSREAFF,TGCGCCAGCAGCTTGGGGGGAGGGAGGAGTCGCGAAGCTTTCTTT
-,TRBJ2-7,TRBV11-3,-,CASSEGRHEQYF,TGTGCCAGCAGCGAGGGGAGGCACGAGCAGTACTTC
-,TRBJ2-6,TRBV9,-,CASSVASGSGANVLTF,TGTGCCAGCAGCGTAGCATCAGGGTCTGGGGCCAACGTCCTGACTTTC